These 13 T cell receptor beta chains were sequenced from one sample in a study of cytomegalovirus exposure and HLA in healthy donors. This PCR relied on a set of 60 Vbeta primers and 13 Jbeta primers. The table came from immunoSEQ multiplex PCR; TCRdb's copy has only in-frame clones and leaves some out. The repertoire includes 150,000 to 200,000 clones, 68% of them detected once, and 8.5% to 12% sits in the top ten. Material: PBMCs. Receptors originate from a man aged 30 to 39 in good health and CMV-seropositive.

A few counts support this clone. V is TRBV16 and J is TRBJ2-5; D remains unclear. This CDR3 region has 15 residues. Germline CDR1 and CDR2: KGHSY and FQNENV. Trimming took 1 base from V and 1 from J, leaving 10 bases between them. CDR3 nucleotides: TGTGCCAGCAGCCAATTAGGATCTAGCCAAGAGACCCAGTACTTC. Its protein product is CASSQLGSSQETQYF.

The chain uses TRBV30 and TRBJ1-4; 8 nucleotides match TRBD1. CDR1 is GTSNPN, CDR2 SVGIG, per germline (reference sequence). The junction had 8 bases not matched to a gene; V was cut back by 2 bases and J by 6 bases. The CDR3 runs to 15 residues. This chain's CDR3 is CAWSLQGARYEKLFF. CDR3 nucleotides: TGTGCCTGGAGTTTGCAGGGGGCGAGATATGAAAAACTGTTTTTT.

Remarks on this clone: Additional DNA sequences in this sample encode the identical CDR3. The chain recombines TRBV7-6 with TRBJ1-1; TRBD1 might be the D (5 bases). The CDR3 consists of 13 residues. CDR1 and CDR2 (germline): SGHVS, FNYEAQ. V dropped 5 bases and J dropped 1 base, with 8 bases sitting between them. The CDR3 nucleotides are TGTGCCAGCAGCCCACAGGAGAACACTGAAGCTTTCTTT. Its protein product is CASSPQENTEAFF.

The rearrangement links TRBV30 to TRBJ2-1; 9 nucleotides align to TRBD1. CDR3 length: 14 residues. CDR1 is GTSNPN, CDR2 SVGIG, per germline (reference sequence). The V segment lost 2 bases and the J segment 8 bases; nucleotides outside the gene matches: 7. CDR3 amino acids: CAWSLGQGGDEQFF. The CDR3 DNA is TGTGCCTGGAGTCTGGGACAGGGTGGGGATGAGCAGTTCTTC.

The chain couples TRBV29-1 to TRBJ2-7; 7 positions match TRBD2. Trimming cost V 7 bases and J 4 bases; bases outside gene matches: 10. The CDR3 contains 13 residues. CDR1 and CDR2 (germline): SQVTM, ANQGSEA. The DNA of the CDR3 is TGCAGCGCCCTCCCGGCGGGAGAGTACGAGCAGTACTTC. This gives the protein CSALPAGEYEQYF.

The CDR3 DNA sequence: TGTGCCAGCAGCTTAGTAACAGGGAACACTAATGAAAAACTGTTTTTT. This encodes CASSLVTGNTNEKLFF. V usage is TRBV7-2 and J usage is TRBJ1-4; possibly TRBD1 for D (6 bases). Per germline, CDR1 SGHTA and CDR2 FQGNSA. CDR3 length: 16 amino acids. Trimming pared 1 base from V and 2 bases from J, leaving 11 bases between.

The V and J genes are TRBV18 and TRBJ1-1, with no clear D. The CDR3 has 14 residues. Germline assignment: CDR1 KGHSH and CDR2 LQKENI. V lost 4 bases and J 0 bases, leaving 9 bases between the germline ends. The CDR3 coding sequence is TGTGCCAGCTCACTTCGACAAGTGAACACTGAAGCTTTCTTT. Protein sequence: CASSLRQVNTEAFF.

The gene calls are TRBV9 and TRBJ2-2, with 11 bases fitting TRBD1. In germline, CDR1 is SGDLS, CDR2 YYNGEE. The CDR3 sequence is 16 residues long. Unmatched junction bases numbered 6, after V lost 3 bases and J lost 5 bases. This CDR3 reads CASSAGQGAETGELFF. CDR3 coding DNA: TGTGCCAGCAGCGCCGGACAGGGGGCTGAAACCGGGGAGCTGTTTTTT.

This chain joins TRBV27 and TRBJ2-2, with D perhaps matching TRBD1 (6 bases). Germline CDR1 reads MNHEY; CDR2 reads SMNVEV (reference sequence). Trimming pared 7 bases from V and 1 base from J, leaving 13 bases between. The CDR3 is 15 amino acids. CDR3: CASTFDRRNTGELFF. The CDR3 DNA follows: TGTGCCAGCACGTTCGACAGGCGGAACACCGGGGAGCTGTTTTTT.

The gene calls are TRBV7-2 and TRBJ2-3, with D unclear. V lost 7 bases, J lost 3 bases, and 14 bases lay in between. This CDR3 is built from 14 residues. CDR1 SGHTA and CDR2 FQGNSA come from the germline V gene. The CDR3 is CASTLRLLTDTQYF. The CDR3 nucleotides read TGTGCCAGCACCCTGAGGCTCCTTACAGATACGCAGTATTTT.

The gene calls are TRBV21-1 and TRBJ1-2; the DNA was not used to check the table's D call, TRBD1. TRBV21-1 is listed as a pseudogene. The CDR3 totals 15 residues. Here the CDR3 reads CASSKGAGVLCGYTF. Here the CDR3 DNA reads TGTGCCAGCAGCAAAGGCGCAGGGGTATTGTGTGGCTACACCTTC.

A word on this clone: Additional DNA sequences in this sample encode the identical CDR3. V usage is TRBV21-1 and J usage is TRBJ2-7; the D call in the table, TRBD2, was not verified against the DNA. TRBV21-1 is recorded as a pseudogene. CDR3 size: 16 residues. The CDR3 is CASSKSPSGSGYEQYF. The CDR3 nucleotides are TGTGCCAGCAGCAAAAGCCCTAGCGGGAGTGGCTACGAGCAGTACTTT.

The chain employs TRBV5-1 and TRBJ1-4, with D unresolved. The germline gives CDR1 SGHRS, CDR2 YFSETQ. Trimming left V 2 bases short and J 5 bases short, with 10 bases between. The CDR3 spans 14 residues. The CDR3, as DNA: TGCGCCAGCAGCTTAGGCGACAACAATGAAAAACTGTTTTTT. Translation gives CASSLGDNNEKLFF.